Included here is one T cell receptor (beta chain) sequence, with context. Its antigen is undetermined. The data derive from a study of lymphopenia after photon versus proton radiotherapy. Study-wide results and caveats: Oligoclonal CD8+ Temra expansion after nadir drove photon patients' diversity drop. Proton therapy kept repertoires fairly stable, unlike photons, which gained effector/memory cells. Authors raise, but do not show, better survival with proton therapy.

CDR1 and CDR2 (germline): SGHAT, FQDESV (reference sequence). The CDR3 is 16 amino acids. The V gene end was trimmed by 1 base and the J gene end by 0 bases; junction bases not matched to a gene: 4. Sequencing used immunoSEQ multiplex PCR; TCRdb keeps in-frame clones, though not all of them. This table holds roughly 15,000 clones, 82% found once. The gene calls are TRBV11-1 and TRBJ2-3; 7 positions match TRBD2. The receptor's source is a man aged 50-60 years with gastric cancer. Sequenced here: peripheral blood, sampled from a patient treated with photon-based radiotherapy. Written as DNA, the CDR3 is TGTGCCAGCAGCTTAGTTGAAGCGGGGAGCACAGATACGCAGTATTTT. Translating gives CASSLVEAGSTDTQYF.